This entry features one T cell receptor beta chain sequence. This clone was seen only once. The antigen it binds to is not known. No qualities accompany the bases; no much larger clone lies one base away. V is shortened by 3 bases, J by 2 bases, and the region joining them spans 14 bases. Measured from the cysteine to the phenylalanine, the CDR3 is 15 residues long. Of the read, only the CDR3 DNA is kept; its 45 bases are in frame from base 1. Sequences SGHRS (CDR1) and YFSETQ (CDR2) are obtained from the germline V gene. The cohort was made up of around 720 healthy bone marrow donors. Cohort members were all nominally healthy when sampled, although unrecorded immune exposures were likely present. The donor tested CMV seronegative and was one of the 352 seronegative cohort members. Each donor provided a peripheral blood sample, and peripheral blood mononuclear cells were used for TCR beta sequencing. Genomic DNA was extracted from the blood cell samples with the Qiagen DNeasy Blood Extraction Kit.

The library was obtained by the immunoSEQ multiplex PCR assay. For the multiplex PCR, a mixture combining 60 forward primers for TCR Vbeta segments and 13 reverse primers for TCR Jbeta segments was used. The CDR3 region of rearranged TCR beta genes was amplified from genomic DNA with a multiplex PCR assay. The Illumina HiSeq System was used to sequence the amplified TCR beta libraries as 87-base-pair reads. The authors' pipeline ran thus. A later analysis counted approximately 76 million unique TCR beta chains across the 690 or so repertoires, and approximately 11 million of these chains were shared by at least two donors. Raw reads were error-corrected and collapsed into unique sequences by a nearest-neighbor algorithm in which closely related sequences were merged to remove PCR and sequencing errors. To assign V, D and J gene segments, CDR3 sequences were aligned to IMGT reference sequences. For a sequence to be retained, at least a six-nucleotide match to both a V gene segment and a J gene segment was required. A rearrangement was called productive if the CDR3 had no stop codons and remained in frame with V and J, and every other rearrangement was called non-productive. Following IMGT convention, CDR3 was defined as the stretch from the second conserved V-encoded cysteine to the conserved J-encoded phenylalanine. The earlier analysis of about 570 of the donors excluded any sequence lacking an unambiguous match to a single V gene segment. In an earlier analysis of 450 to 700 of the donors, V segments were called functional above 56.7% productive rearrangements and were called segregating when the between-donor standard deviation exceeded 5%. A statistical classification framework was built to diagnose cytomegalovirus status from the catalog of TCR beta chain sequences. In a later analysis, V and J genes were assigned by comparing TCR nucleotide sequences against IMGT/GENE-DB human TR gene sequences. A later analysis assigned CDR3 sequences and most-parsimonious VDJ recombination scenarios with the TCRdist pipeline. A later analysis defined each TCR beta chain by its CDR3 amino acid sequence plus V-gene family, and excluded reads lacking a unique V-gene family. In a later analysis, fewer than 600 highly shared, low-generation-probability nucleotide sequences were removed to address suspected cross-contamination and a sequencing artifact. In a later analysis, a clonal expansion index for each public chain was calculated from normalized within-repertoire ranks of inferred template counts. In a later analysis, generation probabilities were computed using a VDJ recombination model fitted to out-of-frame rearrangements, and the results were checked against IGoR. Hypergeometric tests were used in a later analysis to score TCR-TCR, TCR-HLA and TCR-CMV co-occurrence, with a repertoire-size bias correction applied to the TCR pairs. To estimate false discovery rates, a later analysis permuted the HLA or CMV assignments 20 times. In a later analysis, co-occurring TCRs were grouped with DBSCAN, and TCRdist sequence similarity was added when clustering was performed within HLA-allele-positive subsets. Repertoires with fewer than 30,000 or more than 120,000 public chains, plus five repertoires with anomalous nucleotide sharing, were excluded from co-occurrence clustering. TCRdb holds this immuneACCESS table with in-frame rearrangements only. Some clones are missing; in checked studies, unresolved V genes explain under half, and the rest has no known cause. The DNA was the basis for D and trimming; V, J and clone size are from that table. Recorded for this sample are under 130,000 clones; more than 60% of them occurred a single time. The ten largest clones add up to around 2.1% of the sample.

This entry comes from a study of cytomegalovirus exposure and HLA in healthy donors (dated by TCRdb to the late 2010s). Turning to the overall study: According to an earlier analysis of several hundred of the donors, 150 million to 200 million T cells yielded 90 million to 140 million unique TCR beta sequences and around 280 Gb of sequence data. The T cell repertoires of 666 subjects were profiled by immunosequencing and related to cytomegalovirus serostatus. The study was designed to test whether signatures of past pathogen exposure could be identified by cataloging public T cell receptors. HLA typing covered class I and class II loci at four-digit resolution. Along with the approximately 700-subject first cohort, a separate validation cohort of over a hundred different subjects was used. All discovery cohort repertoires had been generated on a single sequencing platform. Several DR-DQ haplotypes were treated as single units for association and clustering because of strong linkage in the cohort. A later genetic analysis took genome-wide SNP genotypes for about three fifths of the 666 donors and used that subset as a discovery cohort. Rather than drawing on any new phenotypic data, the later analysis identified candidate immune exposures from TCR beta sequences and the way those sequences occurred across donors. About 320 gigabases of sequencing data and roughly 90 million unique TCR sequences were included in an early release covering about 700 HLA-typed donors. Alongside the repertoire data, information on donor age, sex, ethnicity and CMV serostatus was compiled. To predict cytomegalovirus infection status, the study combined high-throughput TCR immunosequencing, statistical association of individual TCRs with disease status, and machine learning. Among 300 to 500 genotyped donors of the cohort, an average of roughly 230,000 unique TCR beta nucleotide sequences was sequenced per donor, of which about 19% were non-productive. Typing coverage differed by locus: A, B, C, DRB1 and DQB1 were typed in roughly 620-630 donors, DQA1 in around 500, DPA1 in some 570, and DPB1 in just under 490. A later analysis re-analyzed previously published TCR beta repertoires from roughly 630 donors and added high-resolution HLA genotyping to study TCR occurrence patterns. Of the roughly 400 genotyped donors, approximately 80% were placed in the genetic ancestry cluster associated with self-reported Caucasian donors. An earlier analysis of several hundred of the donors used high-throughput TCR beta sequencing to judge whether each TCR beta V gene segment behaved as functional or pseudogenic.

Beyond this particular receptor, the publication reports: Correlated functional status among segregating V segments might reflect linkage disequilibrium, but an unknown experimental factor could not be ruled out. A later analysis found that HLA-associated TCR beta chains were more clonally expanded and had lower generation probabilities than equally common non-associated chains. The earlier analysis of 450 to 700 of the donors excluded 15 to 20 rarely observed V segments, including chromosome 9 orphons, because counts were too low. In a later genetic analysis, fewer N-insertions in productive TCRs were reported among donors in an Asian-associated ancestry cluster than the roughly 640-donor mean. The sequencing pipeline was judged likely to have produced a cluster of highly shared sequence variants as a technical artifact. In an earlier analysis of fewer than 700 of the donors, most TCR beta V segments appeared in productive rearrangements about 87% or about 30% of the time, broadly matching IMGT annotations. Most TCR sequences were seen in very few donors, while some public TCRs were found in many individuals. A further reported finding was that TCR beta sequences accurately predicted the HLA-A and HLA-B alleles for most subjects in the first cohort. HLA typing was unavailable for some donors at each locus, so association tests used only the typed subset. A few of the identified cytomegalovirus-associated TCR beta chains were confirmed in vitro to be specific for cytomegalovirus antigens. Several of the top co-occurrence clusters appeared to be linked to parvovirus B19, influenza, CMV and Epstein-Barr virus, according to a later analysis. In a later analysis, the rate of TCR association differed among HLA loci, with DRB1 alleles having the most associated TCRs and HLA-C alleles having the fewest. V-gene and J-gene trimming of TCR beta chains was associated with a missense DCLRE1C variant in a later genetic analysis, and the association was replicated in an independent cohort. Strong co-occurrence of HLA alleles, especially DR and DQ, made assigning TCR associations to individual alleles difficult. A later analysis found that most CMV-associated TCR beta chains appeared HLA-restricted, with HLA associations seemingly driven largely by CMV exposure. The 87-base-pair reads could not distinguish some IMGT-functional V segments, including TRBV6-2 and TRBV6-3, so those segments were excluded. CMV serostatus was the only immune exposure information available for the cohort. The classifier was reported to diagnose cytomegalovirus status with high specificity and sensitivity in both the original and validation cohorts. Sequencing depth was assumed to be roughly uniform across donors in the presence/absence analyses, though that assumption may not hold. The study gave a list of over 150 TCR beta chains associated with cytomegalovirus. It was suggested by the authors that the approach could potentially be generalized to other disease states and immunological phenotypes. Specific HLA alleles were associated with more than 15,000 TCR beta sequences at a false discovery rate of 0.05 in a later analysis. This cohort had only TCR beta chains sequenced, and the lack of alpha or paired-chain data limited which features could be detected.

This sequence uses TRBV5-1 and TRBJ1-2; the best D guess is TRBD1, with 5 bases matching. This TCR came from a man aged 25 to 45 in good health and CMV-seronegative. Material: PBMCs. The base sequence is TGCGCCAGCAGCTCCCTTTCCGGGGGAAACTATGGCTACACCTTC. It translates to CASSSLSGGNYGYTF. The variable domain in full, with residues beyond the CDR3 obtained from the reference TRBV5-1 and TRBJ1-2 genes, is KAGVTQTPRYLIKTRGQQVTLSCSPISGHRSVSWYQQTPGQGLQFLFEYFSETQRNKGNFPGRFSGRQFSNSRSEMNVSTLELGDSALYLCASSSLSGGNYGYTFGSGTRLTVV.